This T cell receptor (beta chain) was sequenced during a study of T cells in Graves' hyperthyroidism and ophthalmopathy. Study at large: Peripheral blood collection took place at initial diagnosis, before any treatment.

The V gene's germline CDR1 is LNHDA and CDR2 SQIVND (reference sequence). J gave up 1 base and V 6 bases, and 4 bases lay outside the gene matches. The CDR3 totals 14 residues. The source material, RNA transcripts, was used to amplify TCR beta CDR3 regions. Using the HTBI primer set, a first-round RT-PCR was run on the TCR CDR3. Via MiXCR, TCRdb re-called the multiplex PCR reads, giving one row per CDR3 protein. Of about 400,000 distinct CDR3 sequences listed, roughly 14% were seen once; the top ten hold approximately 13%. Patients having uncontrolled infection, another autoimmune disease, pregnancy or lactation were not included. The study based diagnoses on clinical symptoms, serum thyroxine and TRAb, thyroid ultrasound and orbital computed tomography. Broader study findings: The blood repertoire included most of the expanded thyroid clonotypes above 0.001.

Notes on this clonotype: The antigen remains undetermined.

The clonotype originates from a man aged 18 to 29 with Graves' ophthalmopathy. The rearrangement joins TRBV19 to TRBJ2-7, with 9 nucleotides matching TRBD1. Material for sequencing was blood. This chain's CDR3 is CASSETGGSYEQYF. Here the CDR3 DNA reads TGTGCCAGTAGCGAGACAGGGGGATCCTACGAGCAGTACTTC.